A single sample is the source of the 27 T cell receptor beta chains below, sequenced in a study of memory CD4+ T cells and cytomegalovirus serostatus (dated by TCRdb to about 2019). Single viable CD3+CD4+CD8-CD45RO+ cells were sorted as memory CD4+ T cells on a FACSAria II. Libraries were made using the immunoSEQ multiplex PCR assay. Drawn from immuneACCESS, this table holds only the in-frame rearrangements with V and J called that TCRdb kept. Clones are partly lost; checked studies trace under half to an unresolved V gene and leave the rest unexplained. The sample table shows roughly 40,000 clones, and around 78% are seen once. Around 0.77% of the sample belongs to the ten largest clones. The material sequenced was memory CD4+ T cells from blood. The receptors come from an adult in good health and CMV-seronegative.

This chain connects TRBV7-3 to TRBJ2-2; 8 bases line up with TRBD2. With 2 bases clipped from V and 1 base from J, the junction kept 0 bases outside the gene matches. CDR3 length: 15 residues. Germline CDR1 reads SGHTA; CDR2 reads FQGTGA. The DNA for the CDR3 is TGTGCCAGCAGCTTAGCGGGGGGGAACACCGGGGAGCTGTTTTTT. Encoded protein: CASSLAGGNTGELFF.

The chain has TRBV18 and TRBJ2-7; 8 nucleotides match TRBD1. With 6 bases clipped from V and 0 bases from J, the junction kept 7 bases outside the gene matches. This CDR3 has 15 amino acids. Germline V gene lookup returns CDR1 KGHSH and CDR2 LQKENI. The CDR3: CASSRRDRSSYEQYF. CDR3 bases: TGTGCCAGCTCGCGTCGGGACAGGAGCTCCTACGAGCAGTACTTC.

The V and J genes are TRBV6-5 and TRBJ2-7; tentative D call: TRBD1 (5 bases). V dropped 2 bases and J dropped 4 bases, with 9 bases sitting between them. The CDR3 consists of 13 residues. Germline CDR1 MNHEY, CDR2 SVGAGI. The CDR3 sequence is CASSYTTEYEQYF. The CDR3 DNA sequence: TGTGCCAGCAGTTACACGACAGAGTACGAGCAGTACTTC.

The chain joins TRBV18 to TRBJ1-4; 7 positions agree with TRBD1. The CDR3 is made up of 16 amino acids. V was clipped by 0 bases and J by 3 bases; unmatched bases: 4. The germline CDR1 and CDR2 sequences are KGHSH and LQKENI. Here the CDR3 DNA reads TGTGCCAGCTCACCACCGGGAGACAGGGCTAATGAAAAACTGTTTTTT. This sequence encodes CASSPPGDRANEKLFF.

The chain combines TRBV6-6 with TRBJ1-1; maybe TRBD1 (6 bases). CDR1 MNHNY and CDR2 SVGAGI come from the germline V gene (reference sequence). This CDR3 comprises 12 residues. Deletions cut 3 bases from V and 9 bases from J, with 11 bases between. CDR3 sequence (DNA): TGTGCCAGCAGTTATCCAGACAGGAAAGCTTTCTTT. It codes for CASSYPDRKAFF.

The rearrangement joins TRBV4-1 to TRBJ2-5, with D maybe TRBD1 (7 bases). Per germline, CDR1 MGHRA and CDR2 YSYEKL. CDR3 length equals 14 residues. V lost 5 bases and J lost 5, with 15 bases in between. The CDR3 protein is CASSYTGAGETQYF. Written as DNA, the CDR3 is TGCGCCAGCAGCTACACAGGGGCGGGGGAGACCCAGTACTTC.

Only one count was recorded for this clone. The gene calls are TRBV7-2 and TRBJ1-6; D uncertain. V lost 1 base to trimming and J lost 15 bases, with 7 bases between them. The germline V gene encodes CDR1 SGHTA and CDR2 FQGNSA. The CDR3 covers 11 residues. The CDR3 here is CASSLGPHLHF. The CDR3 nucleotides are TGTGCCAGCAGCTTAGGTCCCCACCTCCACTTT.

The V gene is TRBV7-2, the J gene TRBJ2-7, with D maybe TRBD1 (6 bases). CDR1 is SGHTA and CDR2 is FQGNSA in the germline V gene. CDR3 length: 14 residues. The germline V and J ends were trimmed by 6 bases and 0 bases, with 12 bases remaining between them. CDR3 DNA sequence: TGTGCCAGCAGGACTAACAGGGCCTCCTACGAGCAGTACTTC. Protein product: CASRTNRASYEQYF.

CDR3 coding DNA: TGCGCCAGCAGCTTGGGAGACAGGGGTGTCAATGAGCAGTTCTTC. It is translated as CASSLGDRGVNEQFF. V is TRBV5-1 and J is TRBJ2-1; 8 bases map to TRBD1. CDR1 and CDR2 from the germline V gene are SGHRS and YFSETQ. This CDR3 has 15 amino acids. V lost 0 bases to trimming and J lost 6 bases; unmatched junction nucleotides: 5.

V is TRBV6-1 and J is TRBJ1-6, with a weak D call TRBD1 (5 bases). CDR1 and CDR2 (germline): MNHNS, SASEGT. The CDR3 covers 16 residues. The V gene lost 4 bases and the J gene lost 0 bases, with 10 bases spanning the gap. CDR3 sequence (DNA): TGTGCCAGCAGTGCCAGGGCCGACTCCTATAATTCACCCCTCCACTTT. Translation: CASSARADSYNSPLHF.

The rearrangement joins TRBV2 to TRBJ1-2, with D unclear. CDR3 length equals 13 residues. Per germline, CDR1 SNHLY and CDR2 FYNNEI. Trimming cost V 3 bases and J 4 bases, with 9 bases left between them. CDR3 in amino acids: CASSDSYIYGYTF. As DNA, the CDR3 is TGTGCCAGCAGTGACAGTTATATCTATGGCTACACCTTC.

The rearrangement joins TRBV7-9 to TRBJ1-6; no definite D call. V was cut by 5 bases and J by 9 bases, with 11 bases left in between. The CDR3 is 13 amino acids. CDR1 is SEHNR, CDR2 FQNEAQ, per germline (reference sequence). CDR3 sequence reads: CASSPFEFSPLHF. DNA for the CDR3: TGTGCCAGCAGCCCCTTTGAGTTTTCACCCCTCCACTTT. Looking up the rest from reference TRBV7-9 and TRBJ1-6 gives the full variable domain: DTGVSQNPRHKITKRGQNVTFRCDPISEHNRLYWYRQTLGQGPEFLTYFQNEAQLEKSRLLSDRFSAERPKGSFSTLEIQRTEQGDSAMYLCASSPFEFSPLHFGNGTRLTVT.

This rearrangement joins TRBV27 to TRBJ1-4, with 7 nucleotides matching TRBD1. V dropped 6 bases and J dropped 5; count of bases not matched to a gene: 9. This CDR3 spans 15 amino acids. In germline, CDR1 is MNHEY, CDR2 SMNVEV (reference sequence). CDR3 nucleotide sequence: TGTGCCAGCAGCCTCGCAGGGGGTTTAAATGAAAAACTGTTTTTT. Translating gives CASSLAGGLNEKLFF.

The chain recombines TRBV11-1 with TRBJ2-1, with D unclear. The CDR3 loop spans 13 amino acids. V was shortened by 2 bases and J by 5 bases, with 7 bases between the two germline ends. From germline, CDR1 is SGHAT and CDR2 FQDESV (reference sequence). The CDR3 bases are TGTGCCAGCAGCTTAAGACCCAACAATGAGCAGTTCTTC. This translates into CASSLRPNNEQFF.

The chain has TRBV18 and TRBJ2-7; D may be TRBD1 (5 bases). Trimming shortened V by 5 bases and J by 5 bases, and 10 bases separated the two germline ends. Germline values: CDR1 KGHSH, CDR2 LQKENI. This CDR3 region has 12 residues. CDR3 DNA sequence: TGTGCCAGCTCAGTCTTGGGGCACGAGCAGTACTTC. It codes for CASSVLGHEQYF.

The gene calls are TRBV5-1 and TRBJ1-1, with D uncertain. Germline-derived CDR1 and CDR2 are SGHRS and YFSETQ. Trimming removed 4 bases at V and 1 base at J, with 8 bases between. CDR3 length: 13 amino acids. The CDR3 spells CASSSRSNTEAFF. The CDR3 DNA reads TGCGCCAGCAGCAGCCGGTCGAACACTGAAGCTTTCTTT.

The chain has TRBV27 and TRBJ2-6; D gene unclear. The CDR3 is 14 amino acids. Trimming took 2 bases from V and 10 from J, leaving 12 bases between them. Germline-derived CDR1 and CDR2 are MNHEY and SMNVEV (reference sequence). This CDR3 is CASSLLAAPNVLTF. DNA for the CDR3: TGTGCCAGCAGTTTACTTGCGGCCCCGAACGTCCTGACTTTC.

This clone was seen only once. CDR3 protein: CASSPLGYIYGYTF. CDR3 sequence (DNA): TGTGCCAGCAGTCCCTTGGGCTATATCTATGGCTACACCTTC. V gene TRBV6-1 combines with J gene TRBJ1-2; no definite D call. V gave up 5 bases and J gave up 4 bases, with 14 bases separating them. The CDR3 consists of 14 residues. Germline CDR1 reads MNHNS; CDR2 reads SASEGT.

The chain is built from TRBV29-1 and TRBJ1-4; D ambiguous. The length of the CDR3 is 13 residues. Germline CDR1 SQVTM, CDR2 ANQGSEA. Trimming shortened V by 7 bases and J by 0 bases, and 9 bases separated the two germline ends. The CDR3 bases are TGCAGCGCCGGAACAGCAACTAATGAAAAACTGTTTTTT. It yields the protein CSAGTATNEKLFF.

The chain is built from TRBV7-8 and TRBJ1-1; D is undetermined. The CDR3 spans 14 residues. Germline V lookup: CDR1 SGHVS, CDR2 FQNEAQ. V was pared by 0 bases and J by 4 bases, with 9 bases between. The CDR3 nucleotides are TGTGCCAGCAGCTTAGCGGAGGACGTCACTGAAGCTTTCTTT. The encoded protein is CASSLAEDVTEAFF.

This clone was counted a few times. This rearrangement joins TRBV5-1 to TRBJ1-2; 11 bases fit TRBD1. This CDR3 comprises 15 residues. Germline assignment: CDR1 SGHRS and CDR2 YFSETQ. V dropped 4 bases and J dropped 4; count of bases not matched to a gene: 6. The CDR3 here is CASSPRTGGVYGYTF. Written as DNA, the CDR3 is TGCGCCAGCAGCCCTAGGACAGGGGGCGTCTATGGCTACACCTTC.

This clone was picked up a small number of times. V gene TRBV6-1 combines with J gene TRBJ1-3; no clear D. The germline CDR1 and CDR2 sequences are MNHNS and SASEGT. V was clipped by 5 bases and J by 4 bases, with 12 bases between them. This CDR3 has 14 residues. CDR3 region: CASSQEQKGNTIYF. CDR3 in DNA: TGTGCCAGCAGTCAGGAACAGAAGGGAAACACCATATATTTT.

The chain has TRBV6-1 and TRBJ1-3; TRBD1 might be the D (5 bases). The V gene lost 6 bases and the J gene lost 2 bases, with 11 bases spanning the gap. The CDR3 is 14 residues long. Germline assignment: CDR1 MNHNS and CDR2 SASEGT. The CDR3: CASRPPGAGNTIYF. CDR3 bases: TGTGCCAGCAGGCCTCCGGGGGCTGGAAACACCATATATTTT.

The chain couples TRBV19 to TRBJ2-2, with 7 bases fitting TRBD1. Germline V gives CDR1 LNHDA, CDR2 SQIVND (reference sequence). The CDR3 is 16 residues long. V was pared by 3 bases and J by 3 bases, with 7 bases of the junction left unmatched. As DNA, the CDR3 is TGTGCCAGTAGTATCCGAGGGGGCTACGACACCGGGGAGCTGTTTTTT. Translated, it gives CASSIRGGYDTGELFF. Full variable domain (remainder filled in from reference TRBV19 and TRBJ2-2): DGGITQSPKYLFRKEGQNVTLSCEQNLNHDAMYWYRQDPGQGLRLIYYSQIVNDFQKGDIAEGYSVSREKKESFPLTVTSAQKNPTAFYLCASSIRGGYDTGELFFGEGSRLTVL.

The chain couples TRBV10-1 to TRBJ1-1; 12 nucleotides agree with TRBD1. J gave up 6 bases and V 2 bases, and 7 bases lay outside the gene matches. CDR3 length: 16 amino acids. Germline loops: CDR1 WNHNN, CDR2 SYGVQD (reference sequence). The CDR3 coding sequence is TGCGCCAGCAGTGAGATTAGGGGACAGGGGGCAGCTGAAGCTTTCTTT. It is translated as CASSEIRGQGAAEAFF.

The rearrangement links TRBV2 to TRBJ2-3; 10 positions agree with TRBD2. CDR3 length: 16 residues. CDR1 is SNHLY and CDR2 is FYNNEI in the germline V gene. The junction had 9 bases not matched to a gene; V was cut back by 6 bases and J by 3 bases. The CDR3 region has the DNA TGTGCCAGCAGCCCCGACGGAGCGGGGGGGACAGATACGCAGTATTTT. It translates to CASSPDGAGGTDTQYF.

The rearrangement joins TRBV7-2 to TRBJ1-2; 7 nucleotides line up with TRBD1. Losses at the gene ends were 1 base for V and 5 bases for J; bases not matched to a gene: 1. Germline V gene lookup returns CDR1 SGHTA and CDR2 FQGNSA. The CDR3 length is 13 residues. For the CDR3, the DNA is TGTGCCAGCAGCTTAGAGGGGGCGTATGGCTACACCTTC. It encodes CASSLEGAYGYTF.